Following are 23 T cell receptor beta chains from one sample sequenced in a study of human T cells and chemical hapten exposure. Time point denoted: patch test 3, about 24 weeks after DPC sensitization. Described treatment: therapeutic diphenylcyclopropenone sensitization with weekly scalp DPC. TCRdb ran MiXCR on the RACE reads and lists one entry per CDR3 protein. Of some 180,000 distinct CDR3 sequences listed, around 25% are singletons. Sequenced material: whole blood, taken in connection with sensitization to the hapten diphenylcyclopropenone (DPC). These receptors all come from a woman between 40 and 55 years old with alopecia areata. Some clones in this sample may be carry-over from other donors' samples.

The chain carries TRBV12-3 or TRBV12-4 and TRBJ2-2, with D perhaps given as TRBD1 or TRBD2 (5 bases each). There are 17 residues in the CDR3. With 3 bases removed from V and 0 bases from J, the gap between germline ends came to 14 bases. CDR3 in amino acids: CASSFLSGTANTGELFF. CDR3 DNA: TGTGCCAGCAGTTTTTTGTCCGGGACCGCGAACACCGGGGAGCTGTTTTTT.

V gene TRBV9 combines with J gene TRBJ1-6; maybe TRBD1 (6 bases). CDR1 is SGDLS, CDR2 YYNGEE, per germline. The V end lost 4 bases, the J end lost 5 bases, and 16 bases lay between the germline ends. CDR3 size: 16 residues. CDR3 nucleotides: TGTGCCAGCAGCCCCCTGGGGGGGGGGCATAATTCACCCCTCCACTTT. Translated, it gives CASSPLGGGHNSPLHF.

CDR3 DNA sequence: TGTGCCAGTAGTATAGTGCTTCGTCGCGGGGCCTCGAGAAACACCGGGGAGCTGTTTTTT. Amino acid sequence: CASSIVLRRGASRNTGELFF. The chain combines TRBV19 with TRBJ2-2; a possible D gene is TRBD2 (6 bases). Germline V gene lookup returns CDR1 LNHDA and CDR2 SQIVND (reference sequence). Trimming removed 1 base from V and 2 bases from J, with 23 bases in between. This CDR3 has 20 residues.

V gene TRBV12-3 or TRBV12-4 combines with J gene TRBJ2-5, with D perhaps TRBD1 (6 bases). With 1 base removed from V and 5 bases from J, the gap between germline ends came to 11 bases. This CDR3 has 14 residues. CDR3 sequence reads: CASSLGQVVETQYF. CDR3 DNA: TGTGCCAGCAGTTTAGGACAGGTGGTGGAGACCCAGTACTTC.

This clonotype turned up a few times. The V and J genes are TRBV6-2 or TRBV6-3 and TRBJ2-1; a possible D gene is TRBD1 (6 bases). The CDR3 loop spans 11 amino acids. Looked up from germline, CDR1 is MNHEY and CDR2 is SVGEGT. The CDR3 reads CAYGQYNEQFF. As DNA, the CDR3 is TGTGCTTATGGACAGTACAATGAGCAGTTCTTC.

A remark on this clonotype: An end of the junction does not agree with germline; a read error may underlie this. The CDR3 DNA sequence: TGTGCCAGCAGTGACTCTCGCCGGGACAGGGGGCTTGAGCAGTACTTC. Translation gives CASSDSRRDRGLEQYF. This chain links TRBV6-6 with TRBJ2-7; 12 bases line up with TRBD1. Germline V lookup: CDR1 MNHNY, CDR2 SVGAGI (reference sequence). The CDR3 is 16 amino acids.

V and J are TRBV27 and TRBJ1-3; D remains ambiguous. The germline CDR1 and CDR2 sequences are MNHEY and SMNVEV (reference sequence). V was pared by 8 bases and J by 0 bases, with 5 bases between. The CDR3 length is 12 residues. The chain's CDR3 is CASWSSGNTIYF. The CDR3 DNA follows: TGTGCCAGCTGGAGCTCTGGAAACACCATATATTTT.

This rearrangement joins TRBV5-6 to TRBJ2-5; TRBD1 aligns across 12 bases. After removal of 4 bases from V and 5 bases from J, the junction contained 6 bases not matched to a gene. Germline V gives CDR1 SGHDT, CDR2 YYEEEE. The CDR3 totals 15 residues. CDR3 nucleotide sequence: TGTGCCAGCAGCCCCAAGGGACAGGGGGCGGAGACCCAGTACTTC. Its protein product is CASSPKGQGAETQYF.

This clonotype was picked up a small number of times. This chain links TRBV20-1 with TRBJ2-3, with D uncertain. Trimming took 6 bases from V and 5 from J, leaving 18 bases between them. The CDR3 runs 14 residues. Germline V gene data show CDR1 as DFQATT and CDR2 as SNEGSKA (reference sequence). The CDR3 protein is CSASSSIQGDTQYF. The CDR3 DNA reads TGCAGTGCATCCAGCTCCATCCAAGGAGATACGCAGTATTTT.

This clonotype was picked up a small number of times. This chain links TRBV20-1 with TRBJ2-3; weak D call: TRBD2 (6 bases). Germline V gives CDR1 DFQATT, CDR2 SNEGSKA (reference sequence). V dropped 6 bases and J dropped 2 bases, with 12 bases sitting between them. The CDR3 has 13 residues. CDR3: CSATGVSTDTQYF. CDR3 DNA sequence: TGCAGTGCCACGGGAGTCTCCACAGATACGCAGTATTTT.

V and J are TRBV5-1 and TRBJ2-1, with a weak D call TRBD1 (6 bases). The CDR3 contains 17 residues. Trimming stripped 4 bases from V and 4 bases from J, with 21 bases between. CDR1 and CDR2 (germline): SGHRS, YFSETQ. The CDR3 nucleotides read TGCGCCAGCAGCCCGATGGACAGTATGGACGAATACAATGAGCAGTTCTTC. Encoded protein: CASSPMDSMDEYNEQFF. Full variable domain (remainder filled in from reference TRBV5-1 and TRBJ2-1): KAGVTQTPRYLIKTRGQQVTLSCSPISGHRSVSWYQQTPGQGLQFLFEYFSETQRNKGNFPGRFSGRQFSNSRSEMNVSTLELGDSALYLCASSPMDSMDEYNEQFFGPGTRLTVL.

The genes are TRBV7-9 and TRBJ2-2, with D unclear. The V end was cut by 8 bases, the J end by 2 bases, with 15 bases between. Per germline, CDR1 SEHNR and CDR2 FQNEAQ (reference sequence). The CDR3 covers 15 residues. CDR3 loop: CASRLVMSNTGELFF. CDR3 DNA: TGTGCCAGCCGTCTCGTCATGTCTAACACCGGGGAGCTGTTTTTT.

This clonotype was seen a handful of times. The chain uses TRBV7-2 and TRBJ1-3, with 7 bases matching TRBD1. The germline V gene has CDR1 SGHTA and CDR2 FQGNSA. V trimming: 5 bases; J trimming: 4 bases; junction bases outside the gene matches: 5. The CDR3 runs to 14 residues. CDR3 sequence reads: CASSVTGAGNTIYF. CDR3 nucleotide sequence: TGTGCCAGCAGCGTAACAGGGGCAGGAAACACCATATATTTT.

The V call is TRBV6-5, the J call TRBJ2-7; D unresolved. Trimming left V 0 bases short and J 2 bases short, with 11 bases between. This CDR3 is 15 amino acids long. From germline, CDR1 is MNHEY and CDR2 SVGAGI. The CDR3 sequence: CASSYSIRLTYEQYF. Written as DNA, the CDR3 is TGTGCCAGCAGTTACTCTATACGACTGACCTACGAGCAGTACTTC.

This clonotype was recorded a few times. The chain has TRBV10-3 and TRBJ2-3; TRBD2 matches at 10 bases. Per germline, CDR1 ENHRY and CDR2 SYGVKD. V lost 5 bases and J lost 10; bases outside the gene matches: 6. The CDR3 has 13 residues. As DNA, the CDR3 is TGTGCCATCAGTTCGGCTAGCGGGAGTCCGCAGTATTTT. This translates into CAISSASGSPQYF.

This chain links TRBV6-1 with TRBJ2-1, with 8 bases lining up with TRBD2. Germline V CDR1 and CDR2: MNHNS, SASEGT. The CDR3 spans 15 residues. The ends lost 6 bases at V and 0 bases at J; junction bases unmatched: 4. The CDR3 spells CASSQLAVSYNEQFF. Here the CDR3 DNA reads TGTGCCAGCAGCCAACTAGCGGTCTCCTACAATGAGCAGTTCTTC.

This clonotype was observed a single time. This chain connects TRBV6-5 to TRBJ2-4; D not certain. The CDR3 runs 15 residues. With 6 bases removed from V and 2 bases from J, the gap between germline ends came to 14 bases. The germline V gene has CDR1 MNHEY and CDR2 SVGAGI. The CDR3 reads CASSPSPRTKNIQYF. Here the CDR3 DNA reads TGTGCCAGCAGCCCGTCACCCAGAACCAAAAACATTCAGTACTTC.

This clonotype was detected a few times. This chain uses TRBV5-1 with TRBJ2-5; maybe TRBD2 (5 bases). The V gene lost 3 bases and the J gene lost 4 bases, with 10 bases spanning the gap. This CDR3 contains 13 residues. Germline CDR1 reads SGHRS; CDR2 reads YFSETQ. CDR3 in amino acids: CASSYAGRETQYF. CDR3 coding DNA: TGCGCCAGCAGCTATGCGGGCAGAGAGACCCAGTACTTC.

The chain carries TRBV6-2 or TRBV6-3 and TRBJ2-6; no definite D call. CDR3 length equals 14 residues. Germline CDR1 reads MNHEY; CDR2 reads SVGEGT. V lost 10 bases, J lost 2 bases, and 12 bases lay in between. CDR3 amino acids: CATGEVPGANVLTF. For the CDR3, the DNA is TGTGCCACCGGAGAAGTCCCTGGGGCCAACGTCCTGACTTTC.

The table lists this clonotype with a few counts. The chain carries TRBV29-1 and TRBJ2-6; D uncertain. The CDR3 totals 14 residues. In germline, CDR1 is SQVTM, CDR2 ANQGSEA. The ends were cut back, 6 bases at V and 6 bases at J, with 15 bases in the middle. CDR3 loop: CSVIDLSEANVLTF. In DNA form, the CDR3 reads TGCAGCGTAATAGACCTTTCGGAGGCCAACGTCCTGACTTTC.

The gene calls are TRBV7-3 and TRBJ2-3; the D is unclear. CDR3 size: 14 residues. CDR1 SGHTA and CDR2 FQGTGA come from the germline V gene. The V and J ends lost 4 bases and 4 bases respectively, with 12 bases between them. CDR3 residues: CASSSSLPSDTQYF. DNA of the CDR3: TGTGCCAGCAGCTCGTCGTTACCGTCAGATACGCAGTATTTT. The complete variable domain, with remaining parts taken from reference TRBV7-3 and TRBJ2-3, reads GAGVSQTPSNKVTEKGKYVELRCDPISGHTALYWYRQSLGQGPEFLIYFQGTGAADDSGLPNDRFFAVRPEGSVSTLKIQRTERGDSAVYLCASSSSLPSDTQYFGPGTRLTVL.

This clonotype came up a few times. This chain uses TRBV7-2 with TRBJ2-1; maybe TRBD2 (5 bases). The V end was cut by 4 bases, the J end by 5 bases, with 9 bases between. The V gene's germline CDR1 is SGHTA and CDR2 FQGNSA. The CDR3 totals 13 residues. Written as DNA, the CDR3 is TGTGCCAGCAGCTCCCCGACTAACAATGAGCAGTTCTTC. Protein product: CASSSPTNNEQFF.

This clonotype was counted between two and nine times. The chain recombines TRBV5-5 with TRBJ2-3, with D hard to call. The CDR3 spans 14 residues. The germline V gene has CDR1 SGHKS and CDR2 YYEKEE (reference sequence). V was pared by 4 bases and J by 12 bases, with 21 bases between. The CDR3 sequence: CASSRTFSEIAQYF. CDR3 DNA: TGTGCCAGCAGCCGTACCTTTTCGGAGATCGCCCAGTATTTT.